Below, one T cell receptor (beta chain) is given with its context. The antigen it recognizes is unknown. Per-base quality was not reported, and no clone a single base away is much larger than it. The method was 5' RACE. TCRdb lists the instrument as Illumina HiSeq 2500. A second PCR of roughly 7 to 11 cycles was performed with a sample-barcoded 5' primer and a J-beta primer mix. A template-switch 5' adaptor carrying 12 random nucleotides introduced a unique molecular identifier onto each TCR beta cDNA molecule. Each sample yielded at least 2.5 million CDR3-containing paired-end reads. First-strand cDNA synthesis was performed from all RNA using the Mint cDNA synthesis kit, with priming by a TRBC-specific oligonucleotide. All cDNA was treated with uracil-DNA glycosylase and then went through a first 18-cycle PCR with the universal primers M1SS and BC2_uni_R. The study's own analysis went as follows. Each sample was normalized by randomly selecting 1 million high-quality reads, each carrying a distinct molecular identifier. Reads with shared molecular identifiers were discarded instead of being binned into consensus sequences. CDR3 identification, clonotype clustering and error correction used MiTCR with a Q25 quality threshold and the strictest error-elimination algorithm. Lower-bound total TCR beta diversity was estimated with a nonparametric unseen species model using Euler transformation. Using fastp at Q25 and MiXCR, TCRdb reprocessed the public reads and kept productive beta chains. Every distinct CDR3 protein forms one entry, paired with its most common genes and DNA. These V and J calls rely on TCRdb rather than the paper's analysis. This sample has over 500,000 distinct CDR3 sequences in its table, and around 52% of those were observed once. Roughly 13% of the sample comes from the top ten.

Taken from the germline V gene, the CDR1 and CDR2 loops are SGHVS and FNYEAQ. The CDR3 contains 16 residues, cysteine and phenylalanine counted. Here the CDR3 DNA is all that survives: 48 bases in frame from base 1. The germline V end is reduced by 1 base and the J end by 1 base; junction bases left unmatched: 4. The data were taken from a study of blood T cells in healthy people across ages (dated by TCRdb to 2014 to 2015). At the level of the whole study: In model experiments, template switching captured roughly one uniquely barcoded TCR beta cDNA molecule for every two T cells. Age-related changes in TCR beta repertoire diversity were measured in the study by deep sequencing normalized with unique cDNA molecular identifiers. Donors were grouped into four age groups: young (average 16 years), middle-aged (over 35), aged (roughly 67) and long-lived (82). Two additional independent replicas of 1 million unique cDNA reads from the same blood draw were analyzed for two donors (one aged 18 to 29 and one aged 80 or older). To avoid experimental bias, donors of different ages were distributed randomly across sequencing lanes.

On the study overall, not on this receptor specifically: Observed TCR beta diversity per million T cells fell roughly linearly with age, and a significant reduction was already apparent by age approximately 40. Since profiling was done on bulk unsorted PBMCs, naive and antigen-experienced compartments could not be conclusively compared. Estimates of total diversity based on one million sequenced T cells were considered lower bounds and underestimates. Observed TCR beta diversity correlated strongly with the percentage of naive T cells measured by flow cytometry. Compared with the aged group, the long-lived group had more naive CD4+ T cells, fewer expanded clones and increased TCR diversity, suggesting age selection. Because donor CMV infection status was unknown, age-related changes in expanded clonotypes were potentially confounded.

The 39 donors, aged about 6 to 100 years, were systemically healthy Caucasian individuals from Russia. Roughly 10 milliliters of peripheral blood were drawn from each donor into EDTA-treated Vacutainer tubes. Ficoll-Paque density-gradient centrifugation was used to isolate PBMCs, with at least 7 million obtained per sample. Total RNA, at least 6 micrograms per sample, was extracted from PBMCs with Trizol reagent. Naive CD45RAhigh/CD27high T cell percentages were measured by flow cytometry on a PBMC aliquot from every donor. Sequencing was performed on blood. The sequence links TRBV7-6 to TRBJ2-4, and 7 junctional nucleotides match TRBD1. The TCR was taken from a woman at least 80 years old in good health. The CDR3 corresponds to CASSLGPRGAKNIQYF. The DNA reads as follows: TGTGCCAGCAGCTTAGGCCCCAGGGGGGCCAAAAACATTCAGTACTTC. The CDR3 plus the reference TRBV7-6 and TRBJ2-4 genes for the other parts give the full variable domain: GAGVSQSPRYKVTKRGQDVALRCDPISGHVSLYWYRQALGQGPEFLTYFNYEAQQDKSGLPNDRFSAERPEGSISTLTIQRTEQRDSAMYRCASSLGPRGAKNIQYFGAGTRLSVL.